This T cell receptor beta chain stems from a study of blood T cell repertoires in COVID-19 (dated by TCRdb to the early 2020s). Regarding the study in general: Samples from collaborators originated in the United States, Italy and Spain and spanned both the acute and convalescent phases of COVID-19. The dataset comprised deeply sampled blood TCRbeta repertoires from subjects exposed to, actively infected with, or recovered from COVID-19. The repertoires were made available in a free public database intended to serve as a resource for research on the immune response to SARS-CoV-2. HLA class I and class II types, where available, came from metadata supplied by the sample provider rather than from assay-based typing. The prospective study material was composed of cDNA or gDNA derived from T cells, B-cell-depleted T cells, or PBMCs. The sample metadata nearly always contained a de-identified subject ID, COVID-19 status, age in years and sex. Samples came from the ongoing ImmuneRACE study (first 160 participants) plus 1,254 subjects from 6 global collaborators. The paper's findings and limits, for the study overall: Clinical and demographic metadata were provided uncurated, with the amount varying by source and participant.

With regard to this clone: Its binding antigen is unknown. The sample holds no much larger clone one base away, and base qualities are not on file.

The collaborating institutions used their own protocols to collect whole blood in K2EDTA tubes. For TCRbeta analysis, collaborators shipped samples as frozen whole blood, isolated PBMCs, or DNA extracted from either of those sample types. Including cysteine and phenylalanine, the CDR3 has 15 amino acids. The DNA shown is the 45-base CDR3, in frame from base 1. For CDR1 and CDR2, the germline V gene lists MGHRA and YSYEKL. Germline trimming: 4 bases from V, 5 bases from J; junction bases outside gene matches: 10. The immunoSEQ Assay, a bias-controlled multiplex PCR, was used to amplify TCRbeta CDR3 regions from genomic DNA. The authors' analysis ran thus. The number of nucleated cells in each sample was estimated from the amplification of reference gene primers within the assay. To quantify the absolute abundance of each unique TCRbeta CDR3 rearrangement, sequence reads were collapsed and filtered. For each sample, productive Simpson clonality was calculated by taking the square root of Simpson's diversity index across productive rearrangements. TCRdb took over this immuneACCESS table, retaining in-frame rearrangements with V and J assigned. Such tables are incomplete; in checked studies, under half of the missing clones stem from an unresolved V gene, and the remainder is unexplained. V and J calls and clone size are copied from that table; D and trimming were computed from the DNA. Across this sample there are over 200,000 clones, with 89% seen only once. Together, the top ten hold about 5% of the sample.

This sequence originates from a woman aged 35 to 49 with acute or convalescent COVID-19. The chain is made from TRBV4-1 and TRBJ1-2; 7 bases in the junction line up with TRBD1. The sequencing input was peripheral blood. For the CDR3, the sequence is CASSRPGQAFYGYTF. The DNA is as follows: TGCGCCAGCAGCCGACCAGGACAGGCTTTTTATGGCTACACCTTC.